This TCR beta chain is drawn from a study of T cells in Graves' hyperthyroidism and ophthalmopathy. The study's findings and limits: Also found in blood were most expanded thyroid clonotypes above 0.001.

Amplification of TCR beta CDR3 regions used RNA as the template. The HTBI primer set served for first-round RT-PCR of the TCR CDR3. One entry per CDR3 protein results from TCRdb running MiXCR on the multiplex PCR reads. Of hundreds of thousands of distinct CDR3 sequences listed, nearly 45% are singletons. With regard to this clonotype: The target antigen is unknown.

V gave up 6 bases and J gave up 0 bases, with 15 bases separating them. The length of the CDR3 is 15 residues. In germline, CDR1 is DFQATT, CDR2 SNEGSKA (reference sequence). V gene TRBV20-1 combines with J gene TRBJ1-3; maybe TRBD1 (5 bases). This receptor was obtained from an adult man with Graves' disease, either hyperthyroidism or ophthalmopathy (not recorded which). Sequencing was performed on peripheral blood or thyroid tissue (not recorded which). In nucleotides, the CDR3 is TGCAGTGCCCCGACAGCCACGAGCTCTGGAAACACCATATATTTT. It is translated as CSAPTATSSGNTIYF.